The 28 T cell receptor beta chains reported below all come from one sample, sequenced in a study of cytomegalovirus exposure and HLA in healthy donors. Some clones are missing from TCRdb's copy, which holds only in-frame ones; the method was immunoSEQ multiplex PCR. This table has some 150,000 clones, approximately 90% appearing once. The material sequenced was PBMCs. The origin of the receptors is a woman in her thirties in good health and CMV-seropositive.

This chain connects TRBV9 to TRBJ2-6; 8 bases match TRBD1. J gave up 0 bases and V 2 bases, and 7 bases lay outside the gene matches. Germline V gives CDR1 SGDLS, CDR2 YYNGEE. The CDR3 totals 18 residues. CDR3 sequence reads: CASSVRGTGASGANVLTF. CDR3 in DNA: TGTGCCAGCAGCGTGCGTGGGACAGGTGCCTCTGGGGCCAACGTCCTGACTTTC.

The chain has TRBV9 and TRBJ2-7; 9 positions agree with TRBD2. Germline values: CDR1 SGDLS, CDR2 YYNGEE. CDR3 length: 16 amino acids. The J segment lost 5 bases and the V segment lost 6 bases, leaving 15 bases of the junction unmatched. The CDR3 loop is CASTKTGSGSSHEQYF. CDR3 nucleotide sequence: TGTGCCAGCACCAAGACGGGTAGCGGGAGTTCGCACGAGCAGTACTTC.

The chain joins TRBV7-3 to TRBJ2-5, with D unclear. This CDR3 comprises 10 residues. Germline CDR1 reads SGHTA; CDR2 reads FQGTGA. V lost 5 bases to trimming and J lost 6 bases, with 4 bases between them. The CDR3 protein is CASSTQTQYF. DNA for the CDR3: TGTGCCAGCAGCACACAGACCCAGTACTTC. Full variable domain (outside the CDR3, taken from reference TRBV7-3 and TRBJ2-5): GAGVSQTPSNKVTEKGKYVELRCDPISGHTALYWYRQSLGQGPEFLIYFQGTGAADDSGLPNDRFFAVRPEGSVSTLKIQRTERGDSAVYLCASSTQTQYFGPGTRLLVL.

The chain employs TRBV29-1 and TRBJ2-1, with D possibly matching TRBD2 (6 bases). Germline loops: CDR1 SQVTM, CDR2 ANQGSEA. CDR3 length equals 16 residues. V was trimmed by 5 bases and J by 7 bases, leaving 24 bases between them. CDR3 sequence (DNA): TGCAGCGTTCCCCTCAGTAGCGGCCCAAGAGGTAATGAGCAGTTCTTC. It translates to CSVPLSSGPRGNEQFF.

The chain employs TRBV2 and TRBJ2-4, with 10 bases fitting TRBD2. This CDR3 is built from 15 residues. The germline gives CDR1 SNHLY, CDR2 FYNNEI. V lost 5 bases and J lost 2; bases outside the gene matches: 3. CDR3 amino acids: CASSSSGGPKNIQYF. The CDR3 DNA follows: TGTGCCAGCAGTTCTAGCGGGGGCCCCAAAAACATTCAGTACTTC.

The CDR3 reads CASSEETGYTGELFF. The CDR3 region has the DNA TGTGCCAGCAGTGAAGAGACAGGGTACACCGGGGAGCTGTTTTTT. The J gene is TRBJ2-2, the V gene TRBV2, with 7 bases lining up with TRBD1. Trimming took 1 base from V and 3 from J; bases not matched to a gene: 2. This CDR3 spans 15 amino acids. CDR1 and CDR2 (germline): SNHLY, FYNNEI.

The chain links TRBV7-2 to TRBJ2-7; D is possibly TRBD2 (5 bases). V lost 4 bases and J lost 2, with 15 bases in between. Germline V gene sequence: CDR1 SGHTA, CDR2 FQGNSA. The CDR3 runs to 15 residues. In nucleotides, the CDR3 is TGTGCCAGCAGCTACCGGGCCGGACTCACCTACGAGCAGTACTTC. Translating gives CASSYRAGLTYEQYF.

The chain is built from TRBV6-1 and TRBJ2-1; D remains ambiguous. From germline, CDR1 is MNHNS and CDR2 SASEGT. The CDR3 length is 15 residues. V lost 2 bases and J lost 2, with 10 bases in between. The CDR3 DNA reads TGTGCCAGCAGTGAAATAACGGTACCCTACAATGAGCAGTTCTTC. Encoded protein: CASSEITVPYNEQFF.

The chain couples TRBV11-2 to TRBJ2-1; unclear D gene. The CDR3 runs to 14 residues. V was pared by 5 bases and J by 9 bases, with 17 bases between. Germline CDR1 is SGHAT and CDR2 is FQNNGV. CDR3 loop: CASSPLTGAGEQFF. The CDR3 DNA reads as TGTGCCAGCAGCCCACTGACGGGTGCCGGTGAGCAGTTCTTC.

The chain has TRBV29-1 and TRBJ2-1; D may be TRBD2 (6 bases). The CDR3 extends over 13 amino acids. From germline, CDR1 is SQVTM and CDR2 ANQGSEA. Deletions cut 5 bases from V and 4 bases from J, with 12 bases between. CDR3 nucleotides: TGCAGCGTTCGCCGGGGGATTTACAATGAGCAGTTCTTC. It specifies CSVRRGIYNEQFF.

V and J are TRBV29-1 and TRBJ1-1; D might be TRBD1 (5 bases). Trimming removed 7 bases at V and 8 bases at J, with 17 bases between. This CDR3 spans 12 amino acids. The germline gives CDR1 SQVTM, CDR2 ANQGSEA. CDR3 nucleotides: TGCAGCGGAATGCGGGGCCCGCTGGAAGCTTTCTTT. It encodes CSGMRGPLEAFF.

V gene TRBV19 combines with J gene TRBJ1-2; 10 bases line up with TRBD1. The CDR3 consists of 16 residues. The V and J ends lost 6 bases and 3 bases, in that order; junction bases with no gene match: 10. Germline V CDR1 and CDR2: LNHDA, SQIVND (reference sequence). The CDR3 DNA sequence: TGTGCCAGTAGCGCACATAGGACAGGGGGGGACTATGGCTACACCTTC. Amino acid sequence: CASSAHRTGGDYGYTF. Complete variable domain (other parts from reference TRBV19 and TRBJ1-2): DGGITQSPKYLFRKEGQNVTLSCEQNLNHDAMYWYRQDPGQGLRLIYYSQIVNDFQKGDIAEGYSVSREKKESFPLTVTSAQKNPTAFYLCASSAHRTGGDYGYTFGSGTRLTVV.

This chain uses TRBV27 with TRBJ2-1; 8 bases agree with TRBD1. V dropped 4 bases and J dropped 9; count of bases not matched to a gene: 5. There are 13 residues in the CDR3. In germline, CDR1 is MNHEY, CDR2 SMNVEV (reference sequence). This chain's CDR3 is CASSSSTGGEQFF. The DNA for the CDR3 is TGTGCCAGCAGTTCGTCCACAGGGGGTGAGCAGTTCTTC.

The chain carries TRBV4-1 and TRBJ2-2; D remains unclear. V lost 0 bases and J 3 bases, leaving 8 bases between the germline ends. There are 15 residues in the CDR3. Germline values: CDR1 MGHRA, CDR2 YSYEKL. Here the CDR3 reads CASSQEIEDTGELFF. CDR3 bases: TGCGCCAGCAGCCAAGAGATAGAGGACACCGGGGAGCTGTTTTTT.

The rearrangement uses TRBV11-3 and TRBJ2-1; possible D gene TRBD2, 5 bases. The CDR3 is 14 residues long. In germline, CDR1 is SGHNT, CDR2 YENEEA. The V end lost 5 bases, the J end lost 6 bases, and 14 bases lay between the germline ends. The CDR3 loop is CASSPGGPGNEQFF. The CDR3 DNA reads as TGTGCCAGCAGCCCCGGCGGGCCGGGCAATGAGCAGTTCTTC.

The chain combines TRBV7-9 with TRBJ1-4; 9 nucleotides line up with TRBD1. The CDR3 is 15 amino acids. V was pared by 4 bases and J by 7 bases, with 7 bases of the junction left unmatched. CDR1 and CDR2 from the germline V gene are SEHNR and FQNEAQ (reference sequence). The CDR3 nucleotides read TGTGCCAGCAGCTCACCACAGGGGGCTGGTGAAAAACTGTTTTTT. It translates to CASSSPQGAGEKLFF.

The rearrangement joins TRBV5-6 to TRBJ1-4; 9 nucleotides line up with TRBD1. Germline lookup yields CDR1 SGHDT and CDR2 YYEEEE. V was pared by 6 bases and J by 0 bases, with 9 bases of the junction left unmatched. This CDR3 has 17 residues. The CDR3 DNA reads TGTGCCAGCACCAAGCTGACAGGGGGACCAACTAATGAAAAACTGTTTTTT. Translating it yields CASTKLTGGPTNEKLFF.

The chain joins TRBV5-1 to TRBJ2-1; D is unresolved. The V gene's germline CDR1 is SGHRS and CDR2 YFSETQ. The CDR3 consists of 14 residues. The V gene lost 1 base and the J gene lost 0 bases, with 5 bases spanning the gap. The CDR3 region has the DNA TGCGCCAGCAGCTTGCTTAGCTCCTACAATGAGCAGTTCTTC. It translates to CASSLLSSYNEQFF.

The V call is TRBV4-1, the J call TRBJ1-1; possibly TRBD1 for D (6 bases). Germline V lookup: CDR1 MGHRA, CDR2 YSYEKL. V gave up 8 bases and J gave up 5 bases, with 18 bases separating them. This CDR3 comprises 14 residues. The CDR3: CASRGGLRGTEAFF. Here the CDR3 DNA reads TGCGCCAGCCGCGGGGGACTCAGGGGTACTGAAGCTTTCTTT.

The chain is built from TRBV7-3 and TRBJ2-2; TRBD1 matches 7 bases. V dropped 6 bases and J dropped 1; count of bases not matched to a gene: 8. The CDR3 has 16 amino acids. Germline-derived CDR1 and CDR2 are SGHTA and FQGTGA. CDR3 sequence: CASRQPGQRNTGELFF. The CDR3 region has the DNA TGTGCCAGCAGGCAACCGGGACAGAGGAACACCGGGGAGCTGTTTTTT. The whole variable domain, remainder taken from reference TRBV7-3 and TRBJ2-2, is GAGVSQTPSNKVTEKGKYVELRCDPISGHTALYWYRQSLGQGPEFLIYFQGTGAADDSGLPNDRFFAVRPEGSVSTLKIQRTERGDSAVYLCASRQPGQRNTGELFFGEGSRLTVL.

This clone was picked up a small number of times. The gene calls are TRBV25-1 and TRBJ2-1; D is perhaps TRBD2 (6 bases). Trimming stripped 5 bases from V and 8 bases from J, with 7 bases between. The CDR3 totals 11 residues. CDR1 and CDR2 from the germline V gene are MGHDK and SYGVNS. Written as DNA, the CDR3 is TGTGCCAGCAGTAGCGGGTATGAGCAGTTCTTC. Amino acid sequence: CASSSGYEQFF.

The chain has TRBV5-5 and TRBJ2-3; D unresolved. Germline CDR1 and CDR2: SGHKS and YYEKEE (reference sequence). The CDR3 has 12 residues. Trimming took off 0 bases at V and 6 bases at J, with 5 bases between the two ends. CDR3 nucleotides: TGTGCCAGCAGCTTGGCCCTGGATACGCAGTATTTT. The encoded protein is CASSLALDTQYF.

The chain is built from TRBV7-2 and TRBJ2-3; TRBD2 aligns across 13 bases. Trimming cost V 6 bases and J 8 bases; bases outside gene matches: 11. This CDR3 has 16 amino acids. The V gene's germline CDR1 is SGHTA and CDR2 FQGNSA. DNA for the CDR3: TGTGCCAGCAGGGCTACTAGCGGGAGGGCCCATGGTACGCAGTATTTT. Translating gives CASRATSGRAHGTQYF.

This clone was counted a few times. The chain has TRBV5-5 and TRBJ2-3; unclear D gene. The CDR3 is 13 residues long. The germline V gene has CDR1 SGHKS and CDR2 YYEKEE (reference sequence). Trimming took 4 bases from V and 4 from J, leaving 10 bases between them. The CDR3 region has the DNA TGTGCCAGCAGCACTGGGCCTTCAGATACGCAGTATTTT. It yields the protein CASSTGPSDTQYF.

The rearrangement joins TRBV23-1 to TRBJ1-2; 7 bases are shared with TRBD1. TRBV23-1 is an ORF, and what it does is uncertain. There are 16 residues in the CDR3. V was pared by 3 bases and J by 5 bases, with 12 bases of the junction left unmatched. In DNA, the CDR3 is TGCGCCAGCAGTCATTCCGAACCGGGACAGACTTATGGCTACACCTTC. Translating gives CASSHSEPGQTYGYTF.

CDR3 nucleotide sequence: TGTGCCAGCAGCTTGTTGGGACAGGGAGCCGAGCAGTACTTC. Its protein product is CASSLLGQGAEQYF. This chain connects TRBV5-6 to TRBJ2-7, with TRBD1 matching 9 bases. This CDR3 has 14 residues. Germline assignment: CDR1 SGHDT and CDR2 YYEEEE. With V trimmed by 1 base and J by 6 bases, 5 bases remained unmatched.

The V and J genes are TRBV9 and TRBJ2-3; weak D call: TRBD2 (6 bases). Deletions cut 0 bases from V and 2 bases from J, with 10 bases between. CDR3 length: 15 amino acids. CDR1 is SGDLS, CDR2 YYNGEE, per germline. The CDR3 reads CASSVEAGFTDTQYF. CDR3 nucleotides: TGTGCCAGCAGCGTAGAGGCGGGATTCACAGATACGCAGTATTTT.

The V call is TRBV2, the J call TRBJ2-4; 9 nucleotides line up with TRBD1. V lost 6 bases to trimming and J lost 2 bases; unmatched junction nucleotides: 8. The germline gives CDR1 SNHLY, CDR2 FYNNEI. CDR3 length: 16 residues. CDR3 amino acids: CASRGTGWEPKNIQYF. CDR3 DNA: TGTGCCAGCAGGGGGACAGGGTGGGAGCCCAAAAACATTCAGTACTTC.